Presented here are 18 T cell receptor beta chains from one specimen sequenced in a study of tumor-infiltrating lymphocytes in oesophageal squamous cell carcinoma. MiXCR was run by TCRdb on the PCR reads, yielding one entry per CDR3 protein. This repertoire shows about 24,000 distinct CDR3 sequences, 30% to 40% found once; its top ten account for 20% to 25%. Sample: esophageal tumor tissue. The receptor set was obtained from a male donor with esophageal squamous cell carcinoma.

The chain is built from TRBV6-4 and TRBJ2-1, with D tentatively TRBD2 (6 bases). V was shortened by 2 bases and J by 6 bases, with 11 bases between the two germline ends. The CDR3 is 14 residues long. Germline assignment: CDR1 MRHNA and CDR2 SNTAGT. The CDR3, as DNA: TGTGCCAGCAGTGACCGGGACGGGGGCAATGAGCAGTTCTTC. It specifies CASSDRDGGNEQFF.

This chain joins TRBV7-2 and TRBJ1-5, with 7 bases aligning to TRBD1. The CDR3 contains 16 residues. Germline-derived CDR1 and CDR2 are SGHTA and FQGNSA. V dropped 0 bases and J dropped 3; count of bases not matched to a gene: 5. The CDR3 nucleotides are TGTGCCAGCAGCTTAGCGGTACAGGGGAACAATCAGCCCCAGCATTTT. This codes for CASSLAVQGNNQPQHF.

The CDR3 coding sequence is TGTGCCAGCAACCGGGACAGGGTAACAGATGAGCAGTTCTTC. It codes for CASNRDRVTDEQFF. The chain joins TRBV9 to TRBJ2-1; 9 bases line up with TRBD1. This CDR3 comprises 14 residues. V lost 6 bases and J lost 8; bases outside the gene matches: 9. Germline V CDR1 and CDR2: SGDLS, YYNGEE.

In this sample, this clonotype is medium-sized. The chain is built from TRBV7-8 and TRBJ2-5; maybe TRBD2 (6 bases). This CDR3 has 11 amino acids. CDR1 is SGHVS, CDR2 FQNEAQ, per germline. The germline V and J ends were trimmed by 5 bases and 5 bases, with 6 bases remaining between them. The CDR3 here is CASSSGETQYF. The CDR3 coding sequence is TGTGCCAGCAGCAGCGGGGAGACCCAGTACTTC.

J is TRBJ2-3 and V is TRBV7-2; 7 nucleotides agree with TRBD2. CDR1 and CDR2 from the germline V gene are SGHTA and FQGNSA. The CDR3 is 15 amino acids. V dropped 4 bases and J dropped 0; count of bases not matched to a gene: 4. CDR3 amino acids: CASSSKRGSTDTQYF. The CDR3 DNA follows: TGTGCCAGCAGCTCGAAGCGGGGCAGCACAGATACGCAGTATTTT.

This clonotype was seen ten or more times. The V and J genes are TRBV6-1 and TRBJ2-7; 8 positions agree with TRBD1. V lost 10 bases, J lost 2 bases, and 13 bases stayed unmatched. This CDR3 has 15 residues. In germline, CDR1 is MNHNS, CDR2 SASEGT. The CDR3 protein is CAIGQGIRRTYEQYF. The CDR3 DNA sequence: TGTGCCATAGGACAGGGTATAAGGCGAACCTACGAGCAGTACTTC.

In this sample, this clonotype turned up many times. This may come from a read error, since a much larger clone is one base off. The V gene is TRBV28, the J gene TRBJ2-1; D is unresolved. The J call could be wrong; TRBJ2-7 is a better fit for the DNA end. Germline-derived CDR1 and CDR2 are MDHEN and SYDVKM. The CDR3 runs to 15 residues. The CDR3 protein is CASSPWSNSYNEQYF. The CDR3 DNA is TGTGCCAGCAGCCCCTGGTCAAACTCCTACAATGAGCAGTACTTC.

V usage is TRBV7-4 and J usage is TRBJ1-1, with D possibly TRBD1 on 6 matching bases. V gave up 1 base and J gave up 0 bases, with 15 bases separating them. The V gene's germline CDR1 is SGHVT and CDR2 SQSDAQ. The CDR3 is 17 residues long. The DNA for the CDR3 is TGTGCCAGCAGCTTAGGACAGGACGCCTTTATGAACACTGAAGCTTTCTTT. Its translation: CASSLGQDAFMNTEAFF.

This clonotype was found many times. The chain combines TRBV27 with TRBJ2-5; D perhaps matches TRBD1 (5 bases). This CDR3 spans 14 amino acids. Trimming cost V 6 bases and J 4 bases, with 15 bases left between them. Germline-derived CDR1 and CDR2 are MNHEY and SMNVEV (reference sequence). CDR3 nucleotides: TGTGCCAGCAGCTTCGCAGGGATGGGAGAGACCCAGTACTTC. Translating gives CASSFAGMGETQYF.

This clonotype was picked up many times. The gene calls are TRBV6-1 and TRBJ2-1; D perhaps matches TRBD1 (6 bases). There are 15 residues in the CDR3. V gave up 0 bases and J gave up 4 bases, with 10 bases separating them. CDR1 is MNHNS, CDR2 SASEGT, per germline. The CDR3 protein is CASSEAATGYNEQFF. CDR3 sequence (DNA): TGTGCCAGCAGTGAAGCAGCGACAGGATACAATGAGCAGTTCTTC.

This chain joins TRBV7-2 and TRBJ2-1; D remains ambiguous. Germline values: CDR1 SGHTA, CDR2 FQGNSA. Deletions cut 5 bases from V and 3 bases from J, with 14 bases between. The CDR3 consists of 15 residues. The CDR3 DNA reads TGTGCCAGCAGCCTAAATACAGATTACTACAATGAGCAGTTCTTC. Amino acid sequence: CASSLNTDYYNEQFF.

The rearrangement links TRBV19 to TRBJ2-7; D might be TRBD2 (6 bases). The J call is doubtful: the DNA matches TRBJ2-1 better. From germline, CDR1 is LNHDA and CDR2 SQIVND (reference sequence). This CDR3 comprises 12 residues. CDR3 residues: CASSFRGGEQFF. The CDR3 region has the DNA TGTGCCAGTAGTTTTAGGGGAGGCGAGCAGTTCTTC.

By sample share, this clonotype is medium-sized. The V call is TRBV7-9, the J call TRBJ1-2, with no clear D. CDR1 SEHNR and CDR2 FQNEAQ come from the germline V gene (reference sequence). Trimming took off 2 bases at V and 0 bases at J, with 7 bases between the two ends. The CDR3 has 14 residues. As DNA, the CDR3 is TGTGCCAGCAGCTTACTAGGGACTAACTATGGCTACACCTTC. This encodes CASSLLGTNYGYTF. The full variable domain, its missing parts supplied by reference TRBV7-9 and TRBJ1-2, is DTGVSQNPRHKITKRGQNVTFRCDPISEHNRLYWYRQTLGQGPEFLTYFQNEAQLEKSRLLSDRFSAERPKGSFSTLEIQRTEQGDSAMYLCASSLLGTNYGYTFGSGTRLTVV.

Of note for this clonotype: The conserved phenylalanine or tryptophan is not found at the CDR3 terminus, so this likely reflects a read error. The DNA is left out, because the CDR3 cannot be placed on it with certainty; the CDR3 is given as TCRdb lists it. The V gene is TRBV11-1, the J gene TRBJ2-5; the table gives TRBD1 as D, unverified against the DNA. From its first to its last residue, the CDR3 has 14 amino acids. CDR1 and CDR2 (germline): SGHAT, FQDESV (reference sequence). The CDR3 sequence: CASSQGGPAETRYL.

This clonotype came up many times. The junction and the germline gene differ at one end; a read error may be behind it. The chain has TRBV6-1 and TRBJ1-5; 8 positions agree with TRBD1. CDR3 length: 16 residues. Germline CDR1 and CDR2: MNHNS and SASEGT. The CDR3 loop is CASSDDRGRGNQPRHF. The DNA for the CDR3 is TGTGCCAGCAGCGACGACAGGGGAAGGGGCAATCAGCCCCGGCATTTT.

This clonotype is judged medium-sized. This sequence joins TRBV28 and TRBJ2-5; 12 bases line up with TRBD2. The CDR3 loop spans 15 amino acids. CDR1 is MDHEN and CDR2 is SYDVKM in the germline V gene. The junction had 8 bases not matched to a gene; V was cut back by 5 bases and J by 7 bases. The CDR3 sequence: CASSPPTSGGGTQYF. The CDR3 region has the DNA TGTGCCAGCAGTCCACCGACTAGCGGGGGAGGGACCCAGTACTTC. Combining the CDR3 with reference TRBV28 and TRBJ2-5 gives the whole variable domain DVKVTQSSRYLVKRTGEKVFLECVQDMDHENMFWYRQDPGLGLRLIYFSYDVKMKEKGDIPEGYSVSREKKERFSLILESASTNQTSMYLCASSPPTSGGGTQYFGPGTRLLVL.

The chain has TRBV7-2 and TRBJ2-6; 7 bases align to TRBD2. With 3 bases clipped from V and 0 bases from J, the junction kept 14 bases outside the gene matches. This CDR3 is 20 amino acids long. Germline lookup yields CDR1 SGHTA and CDR2 FQGNSA. The CDR3 reads CASSLAGVPGLCSGANVLTF. The DNA for the CDR3 is TGTGCCAGCAGCTTGGCGGGGGTCCCCGGGCTGTGCTCTGGGGCCAACGTCCTGACTTTC. Looking up the rest from reference TRBV7-2 and TRBJ2-6 gives the full variable domain: GAGVSQSPSNKVTEKGKDVELRCDPISGHTALYWYRQSLGQGLEFLIYFQGNSAPDKSGLPSDRFSAERTGGSVSTLTIQRTQQEDSAVYLCASSLAGVPGLCSGANVLTFGAGSRLTVL.

V gene TRBV7-4 combines with J gene TRBJ2-5, with D perhaps TRBD2 (5 bases). The CDR3 contains 11 residues. CDR1 is SGHVT and CDR2 is SQSDAQ in the germline V gene. The V end lost 3 bases, the J end lost 13 bases, and 12 bases lay between the germline ends. CDR3 coding DNA: TGTGCCAGCAGCTTTTCCGGGGAGCTGTACTTC. Its protein product is CASSFSGELYF.